This is a list of T cell receptor beta chains from one sample in a study of T cell clones after liver transplantation. The method was immunoSEQ multiplex PCR; TCRdb's version includes in-frame clones alone and lacks a portion of them. The sample carries some 110,000 clones, approximately 90% recorded once. The sequences come from CD4+ T cells from blood, collected 12 months after liver transplant. These TCRs come from a human patient who received a liver transplant. Some T cells may be provided by the graft donor. Both conserved end residues are part of each CDR3. The D gene is left open where the match is weak. Size values are once, few and many counts, or a class for expanded clones, and some rows have none.

clone_size: .; j_call: TRBJ2-7; cdr3_length: 11; d_call: TRBD2; v_call: TRBV20-1; cdr3_aa: CSAGTSYEQYF; cdr3_nt: TGCAGTGCTGGGACTAGTTACGAGCAGTACTTC
clone_size: .; j_call: TRBJ1-2; cdr3_length: 13; d_call: .; v_call: TRBV6-6; cdr3_aa: CASSYKVGYGYTF; cdr3_nt: TGTGCCAGCAGTTACAAGGTTGGCTATGGCTACACCTTC
clone_size: .; j_call: TRBJ2-1; cdr3_length: 15; d_call: .; v_call: TRBV6-5; cdr3_aa: CASSYNGQIYNEQFF; cdr3_nt: TGTGCCAGCAGTTATAATGGACAGATTTACAATGAGCAGTTCTTC
clone_size: .; j_call: TRBJ2-3; cdr3_length: 13; d_call: TRBD1; v_call: TRBV28; cdr3_aa: CASEYRGIDTQYF; cdr3_nt: TGTGCCAGCGAATACAGGGGGATAGATACGCAGTATTTT
clone_size: .; j_call: TRBJ2-7; cdr3_length: 14; d_call: .; v_call: TRBV28; cdr3_aa: CASSLGPGGGEQYF; cdr3_nt: TGTGCCAGCAGTTTGGGACCGGGGGGCGGGGAGCAGTACTTC
clone_size: .; j_call: TRBJ2-1; cdr3_length: 15; d_call: .; v_call: TRBV6-5; cdr3_aa: CASSLRGAIPNEQFF; cdr3_nt: TGTGCCAGCAGTTTAAGGGGGGCAATCCCCAATGAGCAGTTCTTC
clone_size: .; j_call: TRBJ1-4; cdr3_length: 16; d_call: TRBD1; v_call: TRBV7-9; cdr3_aa: CASSSYRDRGNEKLFF; cdr3_nt: TGTGCCAGCAGCTCCTACCGGGACAGGGGTAATGAAAAACTGTTTTTT
clone_size: .; j_call: TRBJ2-3; cdr3_length: 11; d_call: .; v_call: TRBV18; cdr3_aa: CASRSTDTQYF; cdr3_nt: TGTGCCAGCCGTTCCACAGATACGCAGTATTTT
clone_size: .; j_call: TRBJ1-5; cdr3_length: 15; d_call: .; v_call: TRBV6-1; cdr3_aa: CASSASRTSNQPQHF; cdr3_nt: TGTGCCAGCAGTGCCAGCCGGACTAGCAATCAGCCCCAGCATTTT
clone_size: .; j_call: TRBJ2-7; cdr3_length: 14; d_call: TRBD2; v_call: TRBV5-1; cdr3_aa: CASSLVAGGYEQYF; cdr3_nt: TGCGCCAGCAGCTTGGTAGCGGGAGGCTACGAGCAGTACTTC
clone_size: .; j_call: TRBJ2-2; cdr3_length: 17; d_call: .; v_call: TRBV5-5; cdr3_aa: CASSLDPNGANTGELFF; cdr3_nt: TGTGCCAGCAGCTTGGACCCCAACGGGGCCAACACCGGGGAGCTGTTTTTT
clone_size: once; j_call: TRBJ2-3; cdr3_length: 14; d_call: .; v_call: TRBV11-3; cdr3_aa: CASSPRLVSDTQYF; cdr3_nt: TGTGCCAGCAGCCCCAGACTAGTTTCAGATACGCAGTATTTT
clone_size: .; j_call: TRBJ2-7; cdr3_length: 16; d_call: .; v_call: TRBV5-1; cdr3_aa: CASSLPRGKSSYEQYF; cdr3_nt: TGCGCCAGCAGCTTGCCTAGGGGGAAGAGCTCCTACGAGCAGTACTTC
clone_size: .; j_call: TRBJ1-3; cdr3_length: 14; d_call: .; v_call: TRBV28; cdr3_aa: CASRPRDIGNTIYF; cdr3_nt: TGTGCCAGCAGACCACGGGACATAGGAAACACCATATATTTT
clone_size: .; j_call: TRBJ1-2; cdr3_length: 13; d_call: .; v_call: TRBV9; cdr3_aa: CASSVVGNDGYTF; cdr3_nt: TGTGCCAGCAGCGTAGTGGGAAATGATGGCTACACCTTC
clone_size: .; j_call: TRBJ2-3; cdr3_length: 18; d_call: TRBD2; v_call: TRBV13; cdr3_aa: CASSRLEGGSTGTDTQYF; cdr3_nt: TGTGCCAGCAGCCGTCTTGAGGGAGGGAGTACGGGCACAGATACGCAGTATTTT